This record looks at one T cell receptor (beta chain) sequence and its context. As yet, its antigen is unknown. The germline CDR1 and CDR2 sequences are SGHTA and FQGNSA. J was trimmed by 1 base and V by 1 base; bases with no gene match: 6. The CDR3 contains 18 residues. This entry belongs to a study of cytomegalovirus exposure and HLA in healthy donors. Vbeta (60) and Jbeta (13) primers were used in the PCR. Original processing notes: In a later analysis, around 87 million unique TCR beta chains included roughly 11 million shared by two or more donors. Repertoires were generated with immunoSEQ multiplex PCR, while TCRdb's copy carries only in-frame clones and drops some. V and J calls and clone size are those listed in that table; D and trimming were worked out from the DNA. Of 75,000 to 100,000 clones listed, around 77% were seen once; the top ten hold around 3.2%. Findings and limits, study-wide: Later analysis identified 16,000 or so TCR beta sequences associated with HLA alleles, using a false discovery rate threshold of 0.05. Some V segments (TRBV6-2 and TRBV6-3 among them) were excluded as indistinguishable. Testing in vitro showed three CMV-associated chains specific for CMV antigens.

The V and J genes are TRBV7-2 and TRBJ2-7, with 14 bases identical to TRBD2. This receptor was identified in a man aged 35-49 years in good health and CMV-seronegative. Sequencing was carried out using PBMCs. CDR3 coding DNA: TGTGCCAGCAGCTTAGAGATGGGACTAGCGGGGGAGTCCTACGAGCAGTACTTC. Its translation is CASSLEMGLAGESYEQYF. The complete variable domain, with remaining parts taken from reference TRBV7-2 and TRBJ2-7, reads GAGVSQSPSNKVTEKGKDVELRCDPISGHTALYWYRQSLGQGLEFLIYFQGNSAPDKSGLPSDRFSAERTGGSVSTLTIQRTQQEDSAVYLCASSLEMGLAGESYEQYFGPGTRLTVT.